This T cell receptor (beta chain) was profiled in a study of early T cells in non-severe SARS-CoV-2 infection. MiXCR was run by TCRdb on the 5' RACE reads, yielding one entry per CDR3 protein. Among about 31,000 distinct CDR3 sequences, roughly 7.1% were seen once, and the ten largest hold 13%. This clonotype was found many times. V dropped 4 bases and J dropped 1 base, with 7 bases sitting between them. Germline CDR1 and CDR2: MRHNA and SNTAGT. The CDR3 has 13 residues. This chain links TRBV6-4 with TRBJ1-1; D remains ambiguous. The TCR was taken from an adult who was a healthcare worker with PCR-confirmed SARS-CoV-2 infection or an uninfected control (not recorded which). The source was whole blood, collected at baseline. CDR3 sequence: CASSVSSNTEAFF. CDR3 nucleotides: TGTGCCAGCAGTGTGAGTTCGAACACTGAAGCTTTCTTT.